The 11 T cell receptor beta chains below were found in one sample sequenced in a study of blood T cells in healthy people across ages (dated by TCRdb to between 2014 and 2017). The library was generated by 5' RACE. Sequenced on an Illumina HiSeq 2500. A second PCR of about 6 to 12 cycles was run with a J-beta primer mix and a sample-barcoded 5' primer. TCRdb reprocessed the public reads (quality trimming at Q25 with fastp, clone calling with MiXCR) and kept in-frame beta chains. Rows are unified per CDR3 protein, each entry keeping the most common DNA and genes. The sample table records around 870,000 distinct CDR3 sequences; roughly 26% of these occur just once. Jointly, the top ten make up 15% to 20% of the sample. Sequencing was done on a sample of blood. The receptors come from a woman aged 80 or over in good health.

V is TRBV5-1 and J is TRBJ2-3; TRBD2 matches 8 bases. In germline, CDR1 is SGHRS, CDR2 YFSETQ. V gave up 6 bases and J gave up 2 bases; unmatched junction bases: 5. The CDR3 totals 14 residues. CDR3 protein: CASKSGSDTDTQYF. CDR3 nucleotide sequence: TGCGCCAGCAAAAGCGGGAGCGACACAGATACGCAGTATTTT. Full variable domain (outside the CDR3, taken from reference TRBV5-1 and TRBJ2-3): KAGVTQTPRYLIKTRGQQVTLSCSPISGHRSVSWYQQTPGQGLQFLFEYFSETQRNKGNFPGRFSGRQFSNSRSEMNVSTLELGDSALYLCASKSGSDTDTQYFGPGTRLTVL.

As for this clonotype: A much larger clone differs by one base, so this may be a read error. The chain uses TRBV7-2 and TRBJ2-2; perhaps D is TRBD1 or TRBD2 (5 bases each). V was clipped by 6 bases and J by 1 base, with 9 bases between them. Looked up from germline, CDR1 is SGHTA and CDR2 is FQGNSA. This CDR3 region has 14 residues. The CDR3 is CASRPRGNTGELFF. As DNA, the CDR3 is TGTGCCAGCAGACCGAGGGGGAACACCGGGGAGCTGTTTTTT. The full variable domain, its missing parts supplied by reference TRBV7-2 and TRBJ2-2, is GAGVSQSPSNKVTEKGKDVELRCDPISGHTALYWYRQSLGQGLEFLIYFQGNSAPDKSGLPSDRFSAERTGGSVSTLTIQRTQQEDSAVYLCASRPRGNTGELFFGEGSRLTVL.

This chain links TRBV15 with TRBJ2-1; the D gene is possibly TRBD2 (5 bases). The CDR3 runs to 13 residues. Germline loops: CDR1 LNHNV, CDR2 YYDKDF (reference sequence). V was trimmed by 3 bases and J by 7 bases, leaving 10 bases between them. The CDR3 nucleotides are TGTGCCACCAGCAGGGCACGGGGAAATGAGCAGTTCTTC. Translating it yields CATSRARGNEQFF.

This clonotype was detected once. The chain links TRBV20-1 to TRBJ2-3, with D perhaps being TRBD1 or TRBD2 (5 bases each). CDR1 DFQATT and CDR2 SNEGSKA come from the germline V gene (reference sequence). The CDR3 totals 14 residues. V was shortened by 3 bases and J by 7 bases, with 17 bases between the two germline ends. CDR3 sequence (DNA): TGCAGTGCTAGTTCGAGCGACTGGGGGTATACGCAGTATTTT. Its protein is CSASSSDWGYTQYF.

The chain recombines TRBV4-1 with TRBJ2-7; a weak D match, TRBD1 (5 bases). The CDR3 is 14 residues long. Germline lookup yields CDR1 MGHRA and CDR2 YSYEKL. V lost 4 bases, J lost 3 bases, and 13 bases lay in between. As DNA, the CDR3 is TGCGCCAGCAGCCCAACTGACAGTCGCTACGAGCAGTACTTC. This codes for CASSPTDSRYEQYF.

The CDR3 DNA reads as TGTGCCAGCAGTCGATGGAGACTAGCGGCTGATACGCAGTATTTT. Protein sequence: CASSRWRLAADTQYF. The chain employs TRBV28 and TRBJ2-3; 9 nucleotides match TRBD2. Germline assignment: CDR1 MDHEN and CDR2 SYDVKM. This CDR3 comprises 15 residues. The V and J ends lost 5 bases and 6 bases, in that order; junction bases with no gene match: 9. Drawing the rest from reference TRBV28 and TRBJ2-3, the complete variable domain is DVKVTQSSRYLVKRTGEKVFLECVQDMDHENMFWYRQDPGLGLRLIYFSYDVKMKEKGDIPEGYSVSREKKERFSLILESASTNQTSMYLCASSRWRLAADTQYFGPGTRLTVL.

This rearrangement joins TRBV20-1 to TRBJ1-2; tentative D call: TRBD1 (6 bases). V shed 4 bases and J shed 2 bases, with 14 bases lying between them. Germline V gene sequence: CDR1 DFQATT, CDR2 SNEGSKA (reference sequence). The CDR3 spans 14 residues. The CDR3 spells CSATRDTRNYGYTF. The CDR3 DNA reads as TGCAGTGCTACTCGGGACACTCGAAACTATGGCTACACCTTC.

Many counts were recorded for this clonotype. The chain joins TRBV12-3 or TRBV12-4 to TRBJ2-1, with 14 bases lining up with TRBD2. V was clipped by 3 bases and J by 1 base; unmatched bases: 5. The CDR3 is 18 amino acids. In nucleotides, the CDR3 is TGTGCCAGCAGTTTGACTAGCGGGGGGGCAGTTTCCTACAATGAGCAGTTCTTC. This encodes CASSLTSGGAVSYNEQFF.

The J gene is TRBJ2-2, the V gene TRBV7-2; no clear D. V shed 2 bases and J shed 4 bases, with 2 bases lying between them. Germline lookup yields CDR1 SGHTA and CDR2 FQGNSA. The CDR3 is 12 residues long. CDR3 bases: TGTGCCAGCAGCTTAATCACCGGGGAGCTGTTTTTT. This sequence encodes CASSLITGELFF.

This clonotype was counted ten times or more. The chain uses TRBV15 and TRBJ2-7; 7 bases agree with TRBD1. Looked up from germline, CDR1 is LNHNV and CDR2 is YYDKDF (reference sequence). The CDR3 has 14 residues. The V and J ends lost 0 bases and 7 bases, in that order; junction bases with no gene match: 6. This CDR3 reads CATSREGTRGEQYF. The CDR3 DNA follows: TGTGCCACCAGCAGAGAGGGGACCAGGGGGGAGCAGTACTTC.

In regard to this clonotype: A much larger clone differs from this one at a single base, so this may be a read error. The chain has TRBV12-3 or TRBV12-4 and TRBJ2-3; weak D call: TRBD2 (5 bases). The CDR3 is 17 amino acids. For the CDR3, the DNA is TGTGCCAGCAGTCGCCCGATTACTAGAAAGCCTACAGATGCGCAGTATTTT. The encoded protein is CASSRPITRKPTDAQYF.